This T cell receptor beta chain originates from a study of T cell responses to AZD1222 COVID-19 vaccine. The length of the CDR3 is 16 residues. The V end lost 4 bases, the J end lost 6 bases, and 23 bases lay between the germline ends. The germline CDR1 and CDR2 sequences are SGHDT and YYEEEE. Produced via immunoSEQ multiplex PCR; TCRdb's table is partial and in-frame only. Of 55,000 to 65,000 clones in the sample, roughly nine tenths were seen once. The sequence came from an adult who received the AZD1222 COVID-19 vaccine. This chain uses TRBV5-6 with TRBJ2-7; D is possibly TRBD2 (5 bases). Specimen: peripheral blood, collected 28 days after the second AZD1222 dose. The CDR3 protein is CASSVFRLSRGGEQYF. DNA for the CDR3: TGTGCCAGCAGCGTTTTTCGGCTTTCCCGAGGAGGCGAGCAGTACTTC.